This TCR beta chain was retrieved from a study of long-term antiretroviral therapy in people with HIV. With survey level as its setting, the immunoSEQ assay was v3.0. Clones were read by immunoSEQ multiplex PCR, and TCRdb kept only the in-frame ones, dropping some. The sample has about 20,000 clones; less than 95% are singletons. Germline V gives CDR1 MDHEN, CDR2 SYDVKM. Between the trimmed V and J ends, which lost 9 bases and 7 bases, there was a span of 15 bases. CDR3 length equals 12 residues. The sample here was unsorted PBMCs, taken 4.4 years before starting antiretroviral therapy. The chain carries TRBV28 and TRBJ1-2, with TRBD1 as a possible D gene (5 bases). This TCR derives from a woman aged 25 to 39 with HIV. The CDR3 loop is CASGAGIRGYTF. The CDR3 bases are TGTGCCAGTGGGGCTGGGATTCGTGGCTACACCTTC.